A selection of T cell receptor beta chains follows, all from one sample in a study of cytomegalovirus exposure and HLA in healthy donors. This table comes from immunoSEQ multiplex PCR, and its TCRdb copy is limited to in-frame clones, with some not included. The sample records 98,000 or so clones, around 9.1% being singletons. The sample taken for sequencing was PBMCs. The receptor set was obtained from a man in his forties in good health and CMV-seropositive. The CDR3 runs from the conserved cysteine through the conserved F or W. The D gene is left open where the match is weak. Size tells how often a clone was seen (once, few, many) or the class of an expanded clone, and some rows leave it out.

TRBV10-2,NA,few,TRBJ2-3,CASKNWTVADTQYF,TGCGCCAGTAAGAATTGGACAGTAGCAGATACGCAGTATTTT
TRBV10-3,TRBD1,NA,TRBJ2-3,CAISERDRGGNTQYF,TGTGCCATCAGTGAGAGGGACAGGGGCGGAAATACGCAGTATTTT
TRBV4-2,TRBD2,few,TRBJ2-7,CASGTGLGYEQYF,TGTGCCAGCGGGACGGGACTAGGCTACGAGCAGTACTTC
TRBV15,NA,few,TRBJ2-7,CATSRDLSYEQYF,TGTGCCACCAGCAGAGATCTGAGTTACGAGCAGTACTTC
TRBV14,TRBD1,few,TRBJ2-1,CASSQDIPGTGIVFGGNEQFF,TGTGCCAGCAGCCAAGATATCCCCGGGACAGGGATTGTATTTGGTGGCAATGAGCAGTTCTTC
TRBV10-3,TRBD1,few,TRBJ1-2,CAIQGASYGYTF,TGTGCCATTCAGGGGGCTAGCTATGGCTACACCTTC
TRBV7-8,TRBD1,few,TRBJ1-5,CASSLVGTGNQPQHF,TGTGCCAGCAGCCTTGTCGGGACAGGCAATCAGCCCCAGCATTTT
TRBV28,TRBD1,NA,TRBJ1-4,CASGYRGTNEKLFF,TGTGCCAGCGGATACAGGGGAACTAATGAAAAACTGTTTTTT
TRBV2,NA,few,TRBJ1-1,CASSDNSGWAAEAFF,TGTGCCAGCAGTGATAATTCGGGGTGGGCAGCTGAAGCTTTCTTT
TRBV9,NA,NA,TRBJ2-7,CASSVRTEPHYEQYF,TGTGCCAGCAGCGTACGGACAGAACCTCACTACGAGCAGTACTTC
TRBV18,TRBD1,NA,TRBJ1-1,CASSLSGTGDTEAFF,TGTGCCAGCTCTCTAAGCGGGACAGGGGATACTGAAGCTTTCTTT
TRBV11-2,TRBD2,few,TRBJ2-7,CASSLVGGSWAHEQYF,TGTGCCAGCAGCTTAGTTGGCGGGAGTTGGGCGCACGAGCAGTACTTC
TRBV28,NA,few,TRBJ2-1,CASNEAGPDEQFF,TGTGCCAGCAATGAGGCCGGCCCCGATGAGCAGTTCTTC
TRBV5-1,TRBD2,NA,TRBJ2-3,CASSLGDYTDTQYF,TGCGCCAGCAGCCTTGGGGACTACACAGATACGCAGTATTTT
TRBV5-8,TRBD1,few,TRBJ2-5,CASSVGTGQETQYF,TGTGCCAGCAGCGTCGGGACAGGGCAAGAGACCCAGTACTTC
TRBV21-1,NA,few,TRBJ2-1,CASSTGRDRGDNEQFF,TGTGCCAGCAGCACGGGCCGGGACAGGGGAGACAATGAGCAGTTCTTC
TRBV6-1,NA,NA,TRBJ2-7,CASSEAAGARSYEQYF,TGTGCCAGCAGTGAGGCGGCGGGGGCGCGATCGTACGAGCAGTACTTC
TRBV5-1,NA,NA,TRBJ2-1,CASSLGPPDEQFF,TGCGCCAGCAGCTTGGGCCCGCCGGATGAGCAGTTCTTC
TRBV9,TRBD2,NA,TRBJ2-1,CASSYRTSGAGGAYNEQFF,TGTGCCAGCAGCTATAGGACTAGCGGGGCGGGGGGGGCCTACAATGAGCAGTTCTTC
TRBV7-3,NA,few,TRBJ1-2,CASSLGPGVGYGYTF,TGTGCCAGCAGCTTAGGGCCAGGGGTTGGCTATGGCTACACCTTC
TRBV5-4,TRBD1,few,TRBJ1-1,CASSPGQANPEAFF,TGTGCCAGCAGCCCGGGACAGGCGAATCCTGAAGCTTTCTTT
TRBV19,NA,NA,TRBJ1-5,CASSLVTAYSNQPQHF,TGTGCCAGTAGTTTAGTCACAGCCTATAGCAATCAGCCCCAGCATTTT
TRBV4-3,TRBD2,NA,TRBJ2-1,CASSLQRDSGSSPEQFF,TGCGCCAGCAGCCTACAAAGGGATAGCGGGAGTTCACCCGAGCAGTTCTTC
TRBV5-6,TRBD1,NA,TRBJ2-5,CASSRQGWETQYF,TGTGCCAGCAGCAGACAGGGGTGGGAGACCCAGTACTTC